The clone carrying this T cell receptor (beta chain) has at least ten counts. This sample stems from a study of metastatic and nonmetastatic thyroid tumors. The length of the CDR3 is 13 residues. Germline-derived CDR1 and CDR2 are MNHEY and SVGAGI. V lost 2 bases and J lost 0, with 4 bases in between. Until they underwent thyroid surgery, no patient had received any treatment. TCRdb ran MiXCR on the PCR reads. The sample yields about 29,000 clones, approximately 16% seen once. The sample comprised blood. The chain has TRBV6-5 and TRBJ1-1; no reliable D call. The receptor comes from a female donor with papillary thyroid cancer or a benign thyroid nodule (not recorded which). Some clones in this sample may be carry-over from other donors' samples. CDR3 sequence: CASSYRVNTEAFF. In nucleotides, the CDR3 is TGTGCCAGCAGTTACAGGGTGAACACTGAAGCTTTCTTT.